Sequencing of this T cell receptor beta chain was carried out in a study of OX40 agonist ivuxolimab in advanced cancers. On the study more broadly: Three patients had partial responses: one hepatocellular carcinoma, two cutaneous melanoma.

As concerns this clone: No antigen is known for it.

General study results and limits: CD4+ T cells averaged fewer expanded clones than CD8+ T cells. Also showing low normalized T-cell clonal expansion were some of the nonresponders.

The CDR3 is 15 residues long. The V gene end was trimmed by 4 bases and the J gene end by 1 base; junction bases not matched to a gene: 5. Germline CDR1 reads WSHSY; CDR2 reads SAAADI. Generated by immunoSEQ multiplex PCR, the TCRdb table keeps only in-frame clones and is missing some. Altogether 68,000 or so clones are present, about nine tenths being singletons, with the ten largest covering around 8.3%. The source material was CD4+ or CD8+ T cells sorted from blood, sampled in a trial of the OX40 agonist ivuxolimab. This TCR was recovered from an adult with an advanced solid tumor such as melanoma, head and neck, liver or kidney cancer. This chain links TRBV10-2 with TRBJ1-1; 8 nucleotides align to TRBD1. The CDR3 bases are TGCGCCAGCAGTGCCTCCGGGACAGGGAACACTGAAGCTTTCTTT. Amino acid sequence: CASSASGTGNTEAFF.